These 23 T cell receptor beta chains came from one sample sequenced in a study of identical twins' blood T cells. MiXCR was run by TCRdb on the 5' RACE reads, yielding one entry per CDR3 protein. The data contain 350,000 to 400,000 distinct CDR3 sequences, roughly 30% of them singletons. The sequencing sample was made of PBMCs. The receptors shown here come from a woman between 18 and 49 years old in good health.

This clonotype was counted only a few times. This rearrangement joins TRBV6-6 to TRBJ2-2; D remains ambiguous. Germline CDR1 MNHNY, CDR2 SVGAGI (reference sequence). The germline V and J ends were trimmed by 7 bases and 2 bases, with 11 bases remaining between them. The length of the CDR3 is 14 residues. The CDR3: CASIKSLNTGELFF. In nucleotides, the CDR3 is TGTGCCAGCATCAAATCCCTAAACACCGGGGAGCTGTTTTTT.

This clonotype was found a few times. V is TRBV12-3 or TRBV12-4 and J is TRBJ2-2, with D perhaps TRBD1 or TRBD2 (5 bases each). The CDR3 runs to 15 residues. V lost 0 bases to trimming and J lost 4 bases, with 9 bases between them. The CDR3 sequence: CASSLAGASTGELFF. The CDR3 coding sequence is TGTGCCAGCAGTTTAGCCGGGGCCAGCACCGGGGAGCTGTTTTTT.

The chain has TRBV29-1 and TRBJ2-1; 8 nucleotides match TRBD2. The germline CDR1 and CDR2 sequences are SQVTM and ANQGSEA. V gave up 4 bases and J gave up 7 bases; unmatched junction bases: 6. The CDR3 extends over 13 amino acids. The CDR3 region is CSVVGTRDNEQFF. DNA for the CDR3: TGCAGCGTTGTCGGGACTAGGGATAATGAGCAGTTCTTC.

The V call is TRBV7-9, the J call TRBJ1-2; D is uncertain. V was cut by 7 bases and J by 8 bases, with 17 bases left in between. The CDR3 has 13 residues. Germline values: CDR1 SEHNR, CDR2 FQNEAQ (reference sequence). The CDR3 nucleotides read TGTGCCAGCACAACCGAAATGGGCGAGGGCTACACCTTC. Its protein product is CASTTEMGEGYTF.

The rearrangement uses TRBV11-2 and TRBJ1-5; D unresolved. CDR3 size: 14 residues. Trimming left V 6 bases short and J 9 bases short, with 18 bases between. The germline gives CDR1 SGHAT, CDR2 FQNNGV. The DNA of the CDR3 is TGTGCCAGCAGTTTAAGACCCGGAGTGGGGCCCCAGCATTTT. Translating gives CASSLRPGVGPQHF.

V gene TRBV7-6 combines with J gene TRBJ2-3; no firm D call. CDR3 length equals 15 residues. The germline gives CDR1 SGHVS, CDR2 FNYEAQ. V was clipped by 6 bases and J by 0 bases, with 13 bases between them. CDR3 sequence (DNA): TGTGCCAGCAGACTCAGGCCAGATAGCACAGATACGCAGTATTTT. Translated: CASRLRPDSTDTQYF. Complete variable domain (other parts from reference TRBV7-6 and TRBJ2-3): GAGVSQSPRYKVTKRGQDVALRCDPISGHVSLYWYRQALGQGPEFLTYFNYEAQQDKSGLPNDRFSAERPEGSISTLTIQRTEQRDSAMYRCASRLRPDSTDTQYFGPGTRLTVL.

As regards this clonotype: It may be a read error: a sequence one base away is much more abundant. Likely a read error: the CDR3 ends without its conserved phenylalanine or tryptophan. CDR3 nucleotide sequence: TGTGCCAGCAGTTACGACGGGAGCAGTCGTCGGCAGTTCTCC. Amino acids: CASSYDGSSRRQFS. The chain has TRBV6-2 or TRBV6-3 and TRBJ2-1; TRBD2 is a possible D gene (6 bases). This CDR3 is 14 amino acids long. Trimming removed 2 bases at V and 12 bases at J, with 17 bases between. The germline CDR1 and CDR2 sequences are MNHEY and SVGEGT.

This clonotype was observed a handful of times. The genes are TRBV7-2 and TRBJ2-2, with D tentatively TRBD1 or TRBD2 (5 bases each). This CDR3 has 14 residues. Germline CDR1 and CDR2: SGHTA and FQGNSA. With 5 bases removed from V and 4 bases from J, the gap between germline ends came to 11 bases. The CDR3 coding sequence is TGTGCCAGCAGCCCCGGGGCGTTCACCGGGGAGCTGTTTTTT. This translates into CASSPGAFTGELFF.

The rearrangement uses TRBV11-2 and TRBJ1-1; D remains ambiguous. Germline V gene sequence: CDR1 SGHAT, CDR2 FQNNGV. Between the trimmed V and J ends, which lost 3 bases and 2 bases, there was a span of 13 bases. The CDR3 runs 15 residues. The CDR3 spells CASSFGTGSNTEAFF. As DNA, the CDR3 is TGTGCCAGCAGCTTTGGAACGGGGTCAAACACTGAAGCTTTCTTT.

The rearrangement uses TRBV7-3 and TRBJ1-1, with 8 bases lining up with TRBD1. The germline gives CDR1 SGHTA, CDR2 FQGTGA. After removal of 5 bases from V and 10 bases from J, the junction contained 12 bases not matched to a gene. The CDR3 runs 14 residues. The CDR3 reads CASSPGDRHKGAFF. DNA of the CDR3: TGTGCCAGCAGCCCGGGGGACAGGCATAAGGGAGCTTTCTTT.

This clonotype was seen more than once but under ten times. The chain joins TRBV5-1 to TRBJ1-5; no firm D call. Trimming pared 0 bases from V and 6 bases from J, leaving 10 bases between. Germline CDR1 SGHRS, CDR2 YFSETQ. The CDR3 runs to 14 residues. DNA of the CDR3: TGCGCCAGCAGCTTGGGGGAGGAGGCTCAGCCCCAGCATTTT. It translates to CASSLGEEAQPQHF.

This clonotype appeared a few times. This chain links TRBV12-3 or TRBV12-4 with TRBJ2-3; 14 bases match TRBD2. This CDR3 spans 16 amino acids. With 3 bases clipped from V and 5 bases from J, the junction kept 4 bases outside the gene matches. This chain's CDR3 is CASSFGLAGGLDTQYF. The CDR3 DNA reads TGTGCCAGCAGTTTTGGACTAGCGGGGGGTCTAGATACGCAGTATTTT.

This clonotype was recorded at least ten times. This rearrangement joins TRBV3-1 to TRBJ2-1; TRBD2 matches 10 bases. This CDR3 is 20 amino acids long. The germline CDR1 and CDR2 sequences are LGHDT and YNNKEL (reference sequence). Trimming took 4 bases from V and 0 from J; bases not matched to a gene: 15. The CDR3 DNA follows: TGTGCCAGCAGCCCAATAGCGGGAGGTCCTGAGAAAAGCTCCTACAATGAGCAGTTCTTC. It yields the protein CASSPIAGGPEKSSYNEQFF.

This clonotype appeared many times. The chain links TRBV5-1 to TRBJ1-2; D is possibly TRBD1 (5 bases). The germline V and J ends were trimmed by 5 bases and 5 bases, with 16 bases remaining between them. CDR1 SGHRS and CDR2 YFSETQ come from the germline V gene. The CDR3 contains 14 residues. The CDR3 bases are TGCGCCAGCAGACCCTACCAGGGAGGATATGGCTACACCTTC. The encoded protein is CASRPYQGGYGYTF.

CDR3 sequence: CSATSGGYEQFF. CDR3 sequence (DNA): TGCAGTGCCACTAGCGGGGGTTATGAGCAGTTCTTC. This chain joins TRBV20-1 and TRBJ2-1, with TRBD2 identical over 11 bases. CDR1 DFQATT and CDR2 SNEGSKA come from the germline V gene (reference sequence). V lost 6 bases to trimming and J lost 8 bases; unmatched junction nucleotides: 3. The CDR3 has 12 residues.

Turning to this clonotype: Relative to the germline gene, one junction end is altered; a read error may explain this. J is TRBJ1-1 and V is TRBV3-1, with D maybe TRBD1 (6 bases). CDR1 and CDR2 (germline): LGHDT, YNNKEL (reference sequence). The CDR3 is 12 amino acids. The CDR3 DNA is TGTGCCAGCAGCCAAGGGGACACAGTTGCTCTCTTT. The encoded protein is CASSQGDTVALF.

The rearrangement links TRBV10-3 to TRBJ1-1; D is uncertain. The CDR3 is made up of 13 amino acids. Germline assignment: CDR1 ENHRY and CDR2 SYGVKD. V lost 8 bases, J lost 1 base, and 11 bases lay in between. The CDR3 region has the DNA TGTGCCATCTCCCCTTCCTGGAACACTGAAGCTTTCTTT. The encoded protein is CAISPSWNTEAFF.

In its sample, this clonotype was seen a few times. The rearrangement uses TRBV19 and TRBJ2-2; D perhaps matches TRBD2 (6 bases). This CDR3 comprises 14 residues. Trimming took off 7 bases at V and 4 bases at J, with 13 bases between the two ends. The germline V gene encodes CDR1 LNHDA and CDR2 SQIVND (reference sequence). CDR3: CASTMGLFTGELFF. The CDR3 DNA reads TGTGCCAGTACCATGGGACTTTTCACCGGGGAGCTGTTTTTT.

This chain uses TRBV29-1 with TRBJ2-3; D unresolved. V was trimmed by 8 bases and J by 6 bases, leaving 12 bases between them. CDR1 SQVTM and CDR2 ANQGSEA come from the germline V gene. This CDR3 spans 11 amino acids. The CDR3 nucleotides are TGCAGCACCGCAACGGCGGATACGCAGTATTTT. Translated, it gives CSTATADTQYF.

The table lists this clonotype with many counts. The chain uses TRBV29-1 and TRBJ1-1, with unresolved D. The CDR3 has 11 amino acids. The germline V gene encodes CDR1 SQVTM and CDR2 ANQGSEA. The germline V and J ends were trimmed by 7 bases and 8 bases, with 14 bases remaining between them. The CDR3 DNA is TGCAGCGCCTCGGCAGCTGCGGAAGCTTTCTTT. It translates to CSASAAAEAFF.

The count of this clonotype is one. The rearrangement joins TRBV14 to TRBJ2-3; perhaps TRBD2 as D (5 bases). The CDR3 spans 17 residues. The germline CDR1 and CDR2 sequences are SGHDN and FVKESK. Trimming took 0 bases from V and 4 from J, leaving 17 bases between them. CDR3 residues: CASSQDNGLLSADTQYF. The CDR3, as DNA: TGTGCCAGCAGCCAAGATAACGGACTCCTCTCGGCAGATACGCAGTATTTT.

The V call is TRBV14, the J call TRBJ2-2, with D possibly being TRBD1 (5 bases). CDR1 SGHDN and CDR2 FVKESK come from the germline V gene. Trimming left V 10 bases short and J 2 bases short, with 17 bases between. This CDR3 has 15 residues. CDR3 in amino acids: CATRPTGRNTGELFF. As DNA, the CDR3 is TGTGCCACCCGACCCACAGGACGAAACACCGGGGAGCTGTTTTTT.

The V call is TRBV7-9, the J call TRBJ1-4, with 10 bases that match TRBD1. Unmatched junction bases numbered 7, after V lost 5 bases and J lost 7 bases. Germline assignment: CDR1 SEHNR and CDR2 FQNEAQ (reference sequence). The CDR3 extends over 15 amino acids. The CDR3, as DNA: TGTGCCAGCAGCGTGGGACAGGGGTTTGGTGAAAAACTGTTTTTT. The encoded protein is CASSVGQGFGEKLFF.